These T cell receptor beta chains were read from a single sample in a study of read filtering for tumor transcriptome and immune sequencing. Using its own MiXCR run on the reads, TCRdb lists one record per CDR3 protein. The repertoire holds more than 55,000 distinct CDR3 sequences, with approximately 18% as singletons. Sequenced sample: a population of CD138-negative cells sorted from bone marrow. The source is a donor aged 40 or over with multiple myeloma. Each CDR3 is given with its conserved first and last residue. A D gene is named only where the DNA matches it firmly. Not all rows give a size; the values are once, few, many and, for expanded clones, a class.

>TRBV20-1|TRBJ1-1|many|.
CSAHKGDTEAFF
TGCAGTGCTCACAAAGGGGACACTGAAGCTTTCTTT
>TRBV15|TRBJ2-5|many|TRBD2
CATSRELAGQETQYF
TGTGCCACCAGCAGAGAATTAGCGGGCCAAGAGACCCAGTACTTC
>TRBV5-8|TRBJ2-1|.|.
CASSLMGDEQFF
TGCGCCAGCAGCTTAATGGGGGATGAGCAGTTCTTC
>TRBV2|TRBJ1-4|many|.
CASSERGRNEKLFF
TGTGCCAGCAGTGAGAGGGGGAGGAATGAAAAACTGTTTTTT
>TRBV28|TRBJ1-4|many|.
CASSFWTPDAPSNEKLFF
TGTGCCAGCAGTTTCTGGACACCCGATGCTCCTTCTAATGAAAAACTGTTTTTT
>TRBV5-5|TRBJ2-5|many|TRBD1
CASSYQGTVQETQYF
TGTGCCAGCAGCTACCAGGGGACAGTCCAAGAGACCCAGTACTTC
>TRBV2|TRBJ2-1|many|.
CASFDYNEQFF
TGTGCCAGCTTTGACTACAATGAGCAGTTCTTC
>TRBV7-2|TRBJ2-1|many|TRBD2
CASSSPGTNFEQFF
TGTGCCAGCAGCTCACCCGGGACTAACTTTGAGCAGTTCTTC
>TRBV9|TRBJ2-6|.|TRBD1
CASSFSRDRVTGANVLTF
TGTGCCAGCAGCTTCTCCCGGGACAGGGTTACAGGGGCCAACGTCCTGACTTTC
>TRBV11-2|TRBJ2-3|.|.
CASSIDPVADTQYF
TGTGCCAGCAGCATAGATCCCGTGGCAGATACGCAGTATTTT
>TRBV9|TRBJ2-7|many|TRBD1
CASSPWTGEDEQYF
TGTGCCAGCAGCCCTTGGACAGGGGAGGACGAGCAGTACTTC
>TRBV5-1|TRBJ1-1|.|.
CASSLGENTEAFF
TGCGCCAGCAGCTTAGGGGAGAACACTGAAGCTTTCTTT
>TRBV12-3/TRBV12-4|TRBJ2-1|.|TRBD2
CASSLSGSNGQFF
TGTGCCAGCAGTTTAAGCGGGAGTAATGGGCAGTTCTTC
>TRBV5-4|TRBJ2-1|many|.
CASRVKVEGLSSYNEQFF
TGTGCCAGCAGGGTAAAAGTGGAGGGATTGAGCTCCTACAATGAGCAGTTCTTC
>TRBV28|TRBJ2-7|many|.
CASSLGRWVYEQYF
TGTGCCAGCAGTTTGGGACGGTGGGTCTACGAGCAGTACTTC
>TRBV20-1|TRBJ2-7|few|TRBD2
CSAFLSGTSGSHHEQYF
TGCAGTGCGTTCCTTAGCGGGACTAGCGGGAGTCACCACGAGCAGTACTTC
>TRBV11-2|TRBJ1-1|many|.
CASSLARGGRMNTEAFF
TGTGCCAGCAGCTTAGCGAGGGGTGGTCGAATGAACACTGAAGCTTTCTTT
>TRBV20-1|TRBJ1-5|.|.
CSARDRRVPAQPQHF
TGCAGTGCTAGAGATCGGAGGGTACCGGCTCAGCCCCAGCATTTT
>TRBV2|TRBJ2-3|.|TRBD2
CASSEGLAGPSTDTQYF
TGTGCCAGCAGTGAAGGGCTAGCGGGACCCAGCACAGATACGCAGTATTTT
>TRBV20-1|TRBJ2-1|many|.
CSANTLRRSYNEQFF
TGCAGTGCTAATACGTTACGTCGCTCCTACAATGAGCAGTTCTTC
>TRBV2|TRBJ1-2|many|.
CASTGNRENYGYTF
TGTGCCAGCACAGGGAACAGGGAAAACTATGGCTACACCTTC
>TRBV20-1|TRBJ2-6|many|.
CSARVGGDSGANVLTF
TGCAGTGCTAGAGTCGGCGGGGACTCTGGGGCCAACGTCCTGACTTTC
>TRBV20-1|TRBJ2-1|medium-sized|.
CSAMSLSSYNEQFF
TGCAGTGCTATGAGCCTCAGCTCCTACAATGAGCAGTTCTTC
>TRBV29-1|TRBJ2-5|many|TRBD2
CSVRLAGEETQYF
TGCAGCGTCAGACTAGCGGGAGAGGAGACCCAGTACTTC
>TRBV20-1|TRBJ2-1|many|TRBD2
CSASWTSGSRAEQFF
TGCAGTGCTTCGTGGACTAGCGGGAGTAGGGCTGAGCAGTTCTTC
>TRBV10-3|TRBJ2-5|many|TRBD2
CAIRGGSGETQYF
TGTGCCATCAGAGGCGGGAGCGGGGAGACCCAGTACTTC
>TRBV20-1|TRBJ2-1|many|.
CSARDLLLSETYNEQFF
TGCAGTGCTAGAGATCTCCTCCTTAGCGAAACTTACAATGAGCAGTTCTTC
>TRBV5-4|TRBJ2-2|.|.
CASRRGGEGLSGELFF
TGTGCCAGCAGGAGGGGGGGGGAGGGCCTATCCGGGGAGCTGTTTTTT
>TRBV5-4|TRBJ2-1|many|TRBD2
CASSSPGLAGNGEQFF
TGTGCCAGCAGCTCCCCGGGACTAGCGGGAAACGGTGAGCAGTTCTTC
>TRBV24-1|TRBJ1-2|many|.
CATSEQNYGYTF
TGTGCCACCAGCGAACAGAACTATGGCTACACCTTC
>TRBV20-1|TRBJ2-1|many|TRBD2
CSARSLAGYNEQFF
TGCAGTGCTAGAAGCCTAGCGGGATACAATGAGCAGTTCTTC
>TRBV5-1|TRBJ2-5|many|TRBD2
CASSSPPGLAPITETQYF
TGCGCCAGCAGCTCCCCCCCGGGACTAGCGCCCATCACTGAGACCCAGTACTTC
>TRBV20-1|TRBJ2-3|many|TRBD1
CSATTGIGSNTQYF
TGCAGTGCAACGACAGGGATTGGAAGTAATACGCAGTATTTT
>TRBV11-2|TRBJ1-1|.|.
CASKTGTTNTEAFF
TGTGCCAGCAAGACCGGGACAACGAACACTGAAGCTTTCTTT
>TRBV12-5|TRBJ1-1|many|.
CASGLAAGTLADTEAFF
TGTGCTAGTGGTTTGGCGGCCGGGACTTTAGCGGACACTGAAGCTTTCTTT
>TRBV11-2|TRBJ2-5|few|.
CASSLWETQYF
TGTGCCAGCAGCCTTTGGGAGACCCAGTACTTC
>TRBV29-1|TRBJ1-1|many|TRBD1
CSVDSGQRTEAFF
TGCAGCGTTGATTCGGGACAGAGGACTGAAGCTTTCTTT
>TRBV29-1|TRBJ2-5|many|.
CSVEKGETQYF
TGCAGCGTTGAAAAGGGAGAGACCCAGTACTTC
>TRBV5-1|TRBJ2-7|many|TRBD1
CASRERGQGTYEQYF
TGCGCCAGCAGGGAGCGAGGACAGGGTACCTACGAGCAGTACTTC
>TRBV7-2|TRBJ2-3|many|.
CASSLVAPTDTQYF
TGTGCCAGCAGCTTAGTTGCCCCCACAGATACGCAGTATTTT
>TRBV20-1|TRBJ2-7|few|.
CSASPTGRIEQYF
TGCAGTGCTTCTCCGACAGGGAGGATAGAGCAGTACTTC
>TRBV20-1|TRBJ2-4|many|TRBD2
CSARSRLAGGKNIQYF
TGCAGTGCTAGATCAAGACTAGCGGGGGGGAAAAACATTCAGTACTTC
>TRBV29-1|TRBJ2-3|many|TRBD1
CSVGRQGSSDTQYF
TGCAGCGTCGGACGACAGGGGAGTTCAGATACGCAGTATTTT
>TRBV20-1|TRBJ2-2|.|.
CSARDVGTGPTGKLFF
TGCAGTGCTAGAGATGTCGGGACGGGGCCCACCGGGAAGCTGTTTTTT
>TRBV6-1|TRBJ2-5|.|.
CASSESTGSQETQYF
TGTGCCAGCAGTGAATCCACCGGGAGCCAAGAGACCCAGTACTTC
>TRBV23-1|TRBJ2-1|few|TRBD2
CASSQEVGGSRNEQFF
TGCGCCAGCAGTCAAGAGGTTGGCGGGAGTCGGAATGAGCAGTTCTTC
>TRBV29-1|TRBJ2-3|.|.
CSVGYGLAADTQYF
TGCAGCGTTGGGTACGGACTGGCGGCAGATACGCAGTATTTT
>TRBV2|TRBJ2-1|few|TRBD2
CASSLSGGANNEQFF
TGTGCCAGCAGCCTTAGCGGGGGGGCTAACAATGAGCAGTTCTTC
>TRBV29-1|TRBJ2-2|many|TRBD2
CSVSAGGANTGELFF
TGCAGCGTATCCGCGGGGGGCGCGAACACCGGGGAGCTGTTTTTT
>TRBV28|TRBJ2-5|.|TRBD1
CASSSRQGDPFEETQYF
TGTGCCAGCAGCAGCAGACAGGGGGACCCTTTCGAAGAGACCCAGTACTTC
>TRBV6-1|TRBJ2-5|many|.
CASSAGGIRQETQYF
TGTGCCAGCAGTGCCGGTGGGATCCGCCAAGAGACCCAGTACTTC
>TRBV29-1|TRBJ2-7|.|.
CSVGGLYEQYF
TGCAGCGTTGGGGGGTTATACGAGCAGTACTTC